This T cell receptor (beta chain) came from a study of blood T cell repertoires in COVID-19. Deletions cut 5 bases from V and 5 bases from J, with 12 bases between. The CDR3 runs 13 residues. Germline-derived CDR1 and CDR2 are MNHEY and SMNVEV (reference sequence). Clones were read by immunoSEQ multiplex PCR, and TCRdb kept only the in-frame ones, dropping some. Among under 300,000 clones, 70% to 90% were seen once, and the ten largest hold about 0.74%. This clone was observed once. The sequencing input was peripheral blood. The chain uses TRBV27 and TRBJ1-2; TRBD1 might be the D (6 bases). The source of this sequence is a woman in her twenties or thirties with acute or convalescent COVID-19. The CDR3 bases are TGTGCCAGCAGTACCCTACAGGGATATGGCTACACCTTC. Amino acids: CASSTLQGYGYTF.